This TCR beta chain was found in a study of cytomegalovirus exposure and HLA in healthy donors. The study ran its PCR with 60 Vbeta and 13 Jbeta primers. Using immunoSEQ multiplex PCR, the repertoire was profiled, and TCRdb retains in-frame clones only, with some absent. Of under 300,000 clones listed, around 65% were seen once; the top ten hold 2% to 2.5%. Study findings and constraints: HLA alleles were associated with fewer than 20,000 TCR beta sequences in a later analysis at 0.05 false discovery rate. Upon later analysis, TCR association rates were observed to vary by HLA locus, being highest for DRB1 and lowest for HLA-C.

These donors, healthy bone marrow donors, were studied. About this clone itself: Antigen: not known.

The CDR3 is 13 residues long. Germline V gene data show CDR1 as SGHDN and CDR2 as FVKESK. V gave up 6 bases and J gave up 9 bases; unmatched junction bases: 7. This sequence joins TRBV14 and TRBJ2-1; the match to TRBD1 covers 8 bases. The source is a female donor in good health and CMV-seronegative. Sequencing used PBMCs. The CDR3 nucleotides are TGTGCCAGCAGACAGACAGGGGAGAGTGAGCAGTTCTTC. As protein: CASRQTGESEQFF.